This T cell receptor beta chain stems from a study of blood T cell repertoires in COVID-19. The CDR3 runs to 14 residues. Germline V gene lookup returns CDR1 MDHEN and CDR2 SYDVKM. The V gene end was trimmed by 1 base and the J gene end by 8 bases; junction bases not matched to a gene: 3. Repertoires were generated with immunoSEQ multiplex PCR, while TCRdb's copy carries only in-frame clones and drops some. The table lists fewer than 500,000 clones, around 91% of them singletons, with about 1.1% in the top ten. On this clone itself: Other DNA sequences of this sample code for an identical CDR3.

The sequenced material came from PBMCs or T cells enriched from blood (not recorded which). The V and J genes are TRBV28 and TRBJ2-2; TRBD2 agrees at 8 bases. The origin of this receptor is a man younger than 45 who had recovered from COVID-19. This CDR3 reads CASSLLAGTGELFF. The CDR3 coding sequence is TGTGCCAGCAGTTTATTAGCGGGAACTGGGGAGCTGTTTTTT.